A selection of T cell receptor beta chains follows, all from one sample in a study of vaccination and CD4 T cells after COVID-19. For these receptors, no antigen is known. TCRdb reprocessed the PCR reads with MiXCR, giving one entry per CDR3 protein. The repertoire holds approximately 10,000 distinct CDR3 sequences, with about 56% as singletons. The sequenced sample consisted of CD4+ T cells from blood, cultured in vitro. Source of these receptors: a human donor who had recovered from COVID-19. The CDR3 runs from the conserved cysteine through the conserved F or W. The D gene is left open where the match is weak. Clone size is given for some rows only: seen once, a few or many times, or a class if the clone is expanded.

>-|TRBV27|TRBJ2-2|-
TGTGCCAGCAGTTTATCAGGGCAAGCGAACACCGGGGAGCTGTTTTTT
CASSLSGQANTGELFF
>-|TRBV6-1|TRBJ1-2|few
TGTGCCAGCAGTGAAGCGGGGGGGGGCGGTGGCTACACCTTC
CASSEAGGGGGYTF
>-|TRBV6-2/TRBV6-3|TRBJ1-1|-
TGTGCCAGCAGTTACGCGGACGGCCCCGGGAACACTGAAGCTTTCTTT
CASSYADGPGNTEAFF
>TRBD1|TRBV12-3/TRBV12-4|TRBJ2-7|-
TGTGCCAGCAGTTTAGCCAGGGGGCCTTACGAGCAGTACTTC
CASSLARGPYEQYF
>TRBD1|TRBV7-9|TRBJ2-2|-
TGTGCCAGCAGCCCCCGGGACAGGGGCACCGGGGAGCTGTTTTTT
CASSPRDRGTGELFF
>TRBD2|TRBV12-3/TRBV12-4|TRBJ2-1|-
TGTGCCAGCAGTTCCCTGAGGGGACTAGCGGGAGTATTTAGGCACAATGAGCAGTTCTTC
CASSSLRGLAGVFRHNEQFF
>-|TRBV28|TRBJ1-1|-
TGTGCCAGCAGGGGGACAACTTTTGAAGCTTTCTTT
CASRGTTFEAFF
>-|TRBV12-3/TRBV12-4|TRBJ2-6|-
TGTGCCAGCAGCCCCATCTCTAGGGGGAGCTTCTCTGGGGCCAACGTCCTGACTTTC
CASSPISRGSFSGANVLTF
>-|TRBV20-1|TRBJ1-2|-
TGCAGTGCTAGATTGGGAGACTATGGCTACACCTTC
CSARLGDYGYTF
>-|TRBV2|TRBJ2-7|-
TGTGCCAGCAGTCTGGGTTCATTTTGGACCTTCTCGCAGTACTTC
CASSLGSFWTFSQYF
>-|TRBV27|TRBJ2-3|few
TGTGCCAGCAGTTGGCAGGGATATACAGATACGCAGTATTTT
CASSWQGYTDTQYF
>-|TRBV20-1|TRBJ1-6|medium-sized
TGCAGTGCTACGGACCGAGTTCTTTATAATTCACCCCTCCACTTT
CSATDRVLYNSPLHF
>TRBD1|TRBV6-1|TRBJ1-1|-
TGTGCCAGCAGGATGGACAGGGGGGGCACTGAAGCTTTCTTT
CASRMDRGGTEAFF
>-|TRBV24-1|TRBJ2-7|-
TGTGCCACCAGTGATTCAGGACTAACCTACGAGCAGTACTTC
CATSDSGLTYEQYF
>-|TRBV7-2|TRBJ2-7|once
TGTGCCAGCAGCACCGGGACGGTATACGAGCAGTACTTC
CASSTGTVYEQYF
>-|TRBV7-3|TRBJ2-6|-
TGTGCCAGCAGCTTAAAGGAGACAGTCTCTGGGGCCAACGTCCTGACTTTC
CASSLKETVSGANVLTF
>TRBD1|TRBV6-5|TRBJ1-5|-
TGTGCCAGCAGTTACCAATGGACAGGGCCTTCTCAGCCCCAGCATTTT
CASSYQWTGPSQPQHF
>TRBD1|TRBV24-1|TRBJ2-5|few
TGTGCCACCAGTGACGCATCCGGGACAGGGGGTTTAGAGACCCAGTACTTC
CATSDASGTGGLETQYF
>-|TRBV20-1|TRBJ1-1|-
TGCAGTGCTCGACAGAGAAACACTGAAGCTTTCTTT
CSARQRNTEAFF
>-|TRBV12-3/TRBV12-4|TRBJ2-5|-
TGTGCCAGCAGTGACAGGGAGACCCAGTACTTC
CASSDRETQYF
>TRBD2|TRBV20-1|TRBJ2-3|-
TGCAGTGCCGGCAGGACTAGCGGGAGTTTGGGAACAGATACGCAGTATTTT
CSAGRTSGSLGTDTQYF
>TRBD1|TRBV11-2|TRBJ1-1|-
TGTGCCAGCAGCTTTAAGGGGGCGAGGGGCACTGAAGCTTTCTTT
CASSFKGARGTEAFF
>-|TRBV6-7|TRBJ2-7|few
TGTGCCAGCAGTTACTCGACGTCCCCAGGGCGATACGAGCAGTACTTC
CASSYSTSPGRYEQYF
>-|TRBV6-1|TRBJ1-1|few
TGTGCCAGCAGTCGACAGTCGAACACTGAAGCTTTCTTT
CASSRQSNTEAFF
>-|TRBV7-9|TRBJ1-2|few
TGTGCCAGCAGCTTAGGGGTAGGGTCCTATGGCTACACCTTC
CASSLGVGSYGYTF
>-|TRBV11-2|TRBJ2-7|-
TGTGCCAGCAGCTTAGGGACGGGGGGCTTCTACGAGCAGTACTTC
CASSLGTGGFYEQYF
>-|TRBV20-1|TRBJ2-3|-
TGCAGTGCTCTCAGGGGAGATACGCAGTATTTT
CSALRGDTQYF
>-|TRBV5-4|TRBJ2-3|-
TGTGCCAGCAGCTTGGTGGCCACAGATACGCAGTATTTT
CASSLVATDTQYF
>TRBD2|TRBV27|TRBJ2-7|-
TGTGCCAGCAGCTCGCGGGAGTTTATCTACGAGCAGTACTTC
CASSSREFIYEQYF
>-|TRBV2|TRBJ1-6|-
TGTGCCAGCTCAGGGGCCAGTAATTCACCCCTCCACTTT
CASSGASNSPLHF
>-|TRBV7-6|TRBJ2-3|-
TGTGCCAGCAGCTTAACCCCTGCTAGCACAGATACGCAGTATTTT
CASSLTPASTDTQYF
>-|TRBV15|TRBJ1-4|-
TGTGCCACCAGCAGAGATGAGGAGGGCGAAAAACTGTTTTTT
CATSRDEEGEKLFF
>-|TRBV24-1|TRBJ2-3|-
TGTGCCACCAGTGATTCTCCGGCAGATACGCAGTATTTT
CATSDSPADTQYF
>TRBD1|TRBV6-1|TRBJ1-4|-
TGTGCCAGTAAACAGGGGCGAGGTGAAAAACTGTTTTTT
CASKQGRGEKLFF
>-|TRBV20-1|TRBJ2-3|-
TGCAGTGCTAGAGATGGCACAGATACGCAGTATTTT
CSARDGTDTQYF
>TRBD1|TRBV6-1|TRBJ1-5|once
TGTGCCAGCAGTGCCGCACAGGGGGACAGCAATCAGCCCCAGCATTTT
CASSAAQGDSNQPQHF
>-|TRBV6-2/TRBV6-3|TRBJ2-7|-
TGTGCCAGCAGTCAGGATCCGGGTCGTGGGGCCCGGGAGCAGTACTTC
CASSQDPGRGAREQYF
>TRBD1|TRBV20-1|TRBJ1-2|few
TGCAGTGCTAGACGGGGACAGGGGGCTAGCAACTATGGCTACACCTTC
CSARRGQGASNYGYTF
>-|TRBV24-1|TRBJ2-3|few
TGTGCCACCAGTGATTTGTTAGTAGATACGCAGTATTTT
CATSDLLVDTQYF
>-|TRBV20-1|TRBJ2-6|-
TGCAGTGCTAGAGCCCCCTTTGAGAGGGCTGGGGCCAACGTCCTGACTTTC
CSARAPFERAGANVLTF
>-|TRBV6-1|TRBJ1-5|-
TGTGCCAGCGGGCGGACAGACAGAAGCAATCAGCCCCAGCATTTT
CASGRTDRSNQPQHF
>-|TRBV11-2|TRBJ2-3|-
TGTGCCAGCAGCTCGTATCCAGCAGATACGCAGTATTTT
CASSSYPADTQYF
>-|TRBV2|TRBJ1-1|-
TGTGCCAGCAGGCAGGGTTTCACTGAAGCTTTCTTT
CASRQGFTEAFF
>-|TRBV11-2|TRBJ2-5|-
TGTGCCAGCAGCCCAGGGGGGATGGGGGAGACCCAGTACTTC
CASSPGGMGETQYF
>-|TRBV15|TRBJ1-1|-
TGTGCCACCAGCAGAGATTATACAGGGATAAACACTGAAGCTTTCTTT
CATSRDYTGINTEAFF
>-|TRBV28|TRBJ1-5|-
TGTGCCAGCAGTCCCACTGGAGTTAGCAATCAGCCCCAGCATTTT
CASSPTGVSNQPQHF
>TRBD1|TRBV5-1|TRBJ2-3|-
TGCGCCAGCAGCTTAGGGGGCCCCCAAGATACGCAGTATTTT
CASSLGGPQDTQYF
>-|TRBV19|TRBJ1-5|-
TGTGCCAGTAGTATAGAAGCAGGGGCCAATCAGCCCCAGCATTTT
CASSIEAGANQPQHF
>-|TRBV18|TRBJ1-5|-
TGTGCCAGCTCACCGGACAACTGGCAGCCCCAGCATTTT
CASSPDNWQPQHF
>TRBD1|TRBV18|TRBJ1-1|-
TGTGCCAGCTCACCGGACAGGGGGGGTAACACTGAAGCTTTCTTT
CASSPDRGGNTEAFF
>-|TRBV11-3|TRBJ2-7|-
TGTGCCAGCTCGATGCTGGACTACGAGCAGTACTTC
CASSMLDYEQYF
>TRBD2|TRBV20-1|TRBJ2-1|-
TGCAGTGCTTCAGCGGGATTAGCCTACAATGAGCAGTTCTTC
CSASAGLAYNEQFF
>-|TRBV20-1|TRBJ2-3|once
TGCAGTGCTTCTCCCGCAGTTGGGGTCCGAGGGACAGATACGCAGTATTTT
CSASPAVGVRGTDTQYF
>-|TRBV19|TRBJ2-1|few
TGTGCCAGTAGTCTTGGCAGGAGCTCCTACAATGAGCAGTTCTTC
CASSLGRSSYNEQFF
>TRBD2|TRBV5-4|TRBJ2-3|-
TGTGCCAGCAGCTTGCGGGGGGACACAGATACGCAGTATTTT
CASSLRGDTDTQYF
>TRBD2|TRBV29-1|TRBJ2-1|few
TGCAGCGCCTTAGGACTAGCGGGAGTGAATGAGCAGTTCTTC
CSALGLAGVNEQFF
>-|TRBV30|TRBJ1-5|-
TGTGCCTGGAGTGGGGGAAATCAGCCCCAGCATTTT
CAWSGGNQPQHF